This T cell receptor beta chain was documented in a study of shared clonotypes between healthy human individuals. The overall study: Aged 18 to 49, the donors were a couple of women and a few men. Points from the study as a whole: Only blood was sampled, and tissue TCR repertoires likely differ from blood ones.

Note on this clone: What it binds is unknown.

Germline V gene sequence: CDR1 SEHNR, CDR2 FQNEAQ (reference sequence). The CDR3 spans 14 residues. V was shortened by 4 bases and J by 2 bases, with 12 bases between the two germline ends. Investigators spread the genomic DNA of each subset evenly over several immunoSEQ plates. Clones were read by immunoSEQ multiplex PCR, and TCRdb kept only the in-frame ones, dropping some. The table lists under 600,000 clones, around 77% of them singletons. This sequence originates from a woman aged 40 to 50 in good health. Some clones in this sample may be carry-over from other donors' samples. V gene TRBV7-9 combines with J gene TRBJ2-7; D perhaps matches TRBD1 (6 bases). Sequenced material: PBMCs. The CDR3 sequence is CASSWGTYPYEQYF. The CDR3 nucleotides read TGTGCCAGCAGCTGGGGGACATACCCCTACGAGCAGTACTTC. Together with reference TRBV7-9 and TRBJ2-7, the CDR3 gives the full variable domain: DTGVSQNPRHKITKRGQNVTFRCDPISEHNRLYWYRQTLGQGPEFLTYFQNEAQLEKSRLLSDRFSAERPKGSFSTLEIQRTEQGDSAMYLCASSWGTYPYEQYFGPGTRLTVT.